What follows are 7 T cell receptor beta chains derived from one specimen sequenced in a study of shared clonotypes between healthy human individuals. Assay used: immunoSEQ multiplex PCR; TCRdb lists only in-frame clones, some missing. The sample carries a few hundred thousand clones, roughly 96% recorded once. Sequenced: memory CD8+ T cells sorted from blood. As to subset: CD45RO+ cells pooled with CCR7-negative TemRA cells. Source of these receptors: a man aged 25 to 40 in good health.

DNA of the CDR3: TGTGCCAGCAGCACCGACAGGCATACGCAGTATTTT. Protein sequence: CASSTDRHTQYF. V and J are TRBV6-5 and TRBJ2-3, with a weak D call TRBD1 (6 bases). CDR3 length equals 12 residues. Germline CDR1 reads MNHEY; CDR2 reads SVGAGI. Trimming stripped 6 bases from V and 7 bases from J, with 11 bases between.

V usage is TRBV10-3 and J usage is TRBJ2-2, with 8 bases matching TRBD2. This CDR3 has 16 residues. In germline, CDR1 is ENHRY, CDR2 SYGVKD. V lost 3 bases to trimming and J lost 2 bases; unmatched junction nucleotides: 5. The chain's CDR3 is CAISDGGRSNTGELFF. CDR3 in DNA: TGTGCCATCAGTGATGGCGGGAGGAGTAACACCGGGGAGCTGTTTTTT.

The V and J genes are TRBV9 and TRBJ2-1, with D perhaps matching TRBD2 (5 bases). The CDR3 contains 16 residues. The germline V and J ends were trimmed by 3 bases and 2 bases, with 15 bases remaining between them. From germline, CDR1 is SGDLS and CDR2 YYNGEE. The CDR3 spells CASSGGPQRAYNEQFF. The CDR3 bases are TGTGCCAGCAGCGGCGGCCCACAGAGGGCCTACAATGAGCAGTTCTTC. Combining the CDR3 with reference TRBV9 and TRBJ2-1 gives the whole variable domain DSGVTQTPKHLITATGQRVTLRCSPRSGDLSVYWYQQSLDQGLQFLIQYYNGEERAKGNILERFSAQQFPDLHSELNLSSLELGDSALYFCASSGGPQRAYNEQFFGPGTRLTVL.

Written as DNA, the CDR3 is TGCAGCGTGATTCTCCCCCCTAACACCATATATTTT. This gives the protein CSVILPPNTIYF. The chain recombines TRBV29-1 with TRBJ1-3; D unclear. Between the trimmed V and J ends, which lost 6 bases and 7 bases, there was a span of 13 bases. This CDR3 region has 12 residues. CDR1 is SQVTM, CDR2 ANQGSEA, per germline.

The chain employs TRBV28 and TRBJ1-2; TRBD1 matches 9 bases. The V gene's germline CDR1 is MDHEN and CDR2 SYDVKM. This CDR3 comprises 14 residues. The ends lost 0 bases at V and 4 bases at J; junction bases unmatched: 0. CDR3 region: CASSLWDRGYGYTF. As DNA, the CDR3 is TGTGCCAGCAGTTTATGGGACAGGGGCTATGGCTACACCTTC.

Turning to this clone: Its ends do not fully match the called genes, so a read error is possible. V usage is TRBV7-7 and J usage is TRBJ2-1; 8 nucleotides agree with TRBD2. CDR3 length: 18 residues. Germline V gives CDR1 SSHAT, CDR2 FNYEAQ (reference sequence). The CDR3: CASSLVLALAASYNEQFF. The DNA for the CDR3 is TGTGCTAGCAGCTTGGTGTTGGCACTAGCGGCCTCCTACAATGAGCAGTTCTTC.

V gene TRBV28 combines with J gene TRBJ2-7; 10 nucleotides match TRBD2. V was pared by 6 bases and J by 5 bases, with 10 bases of the junction left unmatched. This CDR3 has 15 amino acids. The germline CDR1 and CDR2 sequences are MDHEN and SYDVKM. In DNA, the CDR3 is TGTGCCAGCAGCTATAACCTAGCGGGAGAGGACGAGCAGTACTTC. Its translation: CASSYNLAGEDEQYF. The variable domain in full, completed from reference TRBV28 and TRBJ2-7, reads DVKVTQSSRYLVKRTGEKVFLECVQDMDHENMFWYRQDPGLGLRLIYFSYDVKMKEKGDIPEGYSVSREKKERFSLILESASTNQTSMYLCASSYNLAGEDEQYFGPGTRLTVT.